This T cell receptor beta chain was sequenced during a study of Ad26.COV2.S vaccination and SARS-CoV-2 variants. Study-level background: Donor allocation was to the COV1001 Ad26.COV2.S trial arm. General observations from the study: People who got the vaccine had more spike-specific TCR breadth than people who got placebo.

The table came from immunoSEQ multiplex PCR; TCRdb's copy has only in-frame clones and leaves some out. The data hold about 250,000 clones, with around 87% observed a single time. CDR1 is GTSNPN and CDR2 is SVGIG in the germline V gene (reference sequence). Germline trimming cut 1 base from V and 1 base from J; bases unmatched to any gene: 2. The CDR3 is 14 residues long. Comments on this clone: Its antigen is still unknown.

Treatment reported: around 19 received Ad26.COV2.S at low or high dose, single or two shots; 5 received placebo; per-sample allocation not given. Sampling occurred on day 63 after the first vaccine or placebo injection. Sequencing was performed on peripheral blood, taken in a trial of Ad26.COV2.S vaccine versus placebo. The chain carries TRBV30 and TRBJ2-3, with TRBD1 matching over 7 bases. The receptor's source is a person between 18 and 60 years old who received the Ad26.COV2.S COVID-19 vaccine or a placebo. For the CDR3, the DNA is TGTGCCTGGAGTGGGCAGGGGGGCACAGATACGCAGTATTTT. This sequence encodes CAWSGQGGTDTQYF.